What follows are 6 T cell receptor beta chains derived from one specimen sequenced in a study of Ad26.COV2.S vaccination and SARS-CoV-2 variants. The protocol was immunoSEQ multiplex PCR, while the TCRdb copy is restricted to in-frame clones and leaves out a portion. Of more than 150,000 clones listed, roughly nine tenths are singletons. Specimen: peripheral blood, collected after recovery from COVID-19. The receptors were sampled from a human donor who had recovered from COVID-19.

Of note for this clone: Its ends do not fully match the called genes, so a read error is possible. This chain connects TRBV13 to TRBJ2-5; TRBD2 matches at 7 bases. Germline CDR1 and CDR2: PRHDT and FYEKMQ (reference sequence). The CDR3 contains 13 residues. The CDR3 nucleotides read TGTGCCAGCAGCCTCAGTGGGGGGGGACCGAGCAACTTC. Its translation: CASSLSGGGPSNF.

The chain has TRBV11-2 and TRBJ1-5; the D gene is possibly TRBD1 (5 bases). V dropped 6 bases and J dropped 5 bases, with 11 bases sitting between them. The germline gives CDR1 SGHAT, CDR2 FQNNGV. CDR3 length equals 13 residues. The CDR3 DNA is TGTGCCAGCAGTCCAGGGCCACATCAGCCCCAGCATTTT. Its translation is CASSPGPHQPQHF.

The V call is TRBV28, the J call TRBJ2-5; 9 nucleotides agree with TRBD1. With V trimmed by 5 bases and J by 2 bases, 3 bases remained unmatched. This CDR3 has 14 residues. Per germline, CDR1 MDHEN and CDR2 SYDVKM. CDR3 sequence: CASSPTGGQETQYF. As DNA, the CDR3 is TGTGCCAGCAGTCCGACAGGGGGGCAAGAGACCCAGTACTTC.

The count of this clone is one. The genes are TRBV9 and TRBJ2-7, with TRBD2 matching over 10 bases. Germline-derived CDR1 and CDR2 are SGDLS and YYNGEE. Germline trimming cut 4 bases from V and 3 bases from J; bases unmatched to any gene: 13. The CDR3 runs to 17 residues. The CDR3 nucleotides read TGTGCCAGCAGCCCCGCTAGCGGGAGAGGCGGCCGCTACGAGCAGTACTTC. Protein sequence: CASSPASGRGGRYEQYF.

This chain uses TRBV11-2 with TRBJ2-5; D not resolved. Germline V lookup: CDR1 SGHAT, CDR2 FQNNGV. The CDR3 is 11 amino acids. V dropped 6 bases and J dropped 2 bases, with 4 bases sitting between them. CDR3 nucleotides: TGTGCCAGCAGTTATCAAGAGACCCAGTACTTC. It encodes CASSYQETQYF.

This chain connects TRBV5-1 to TRBJ2-3; TRBD2 aligns across 8 bases. The CDR3 sequence is 16 residues long. V lost 5 bases and J lost 9; bases outside the gene matches: 17. The germline V gene encodes CDR1 SGHRS and CDR2 YFSETQ. The CDR3 DNA reads TGCGCCAGCAGTTCGCAGGGAGCGGGGGTCACTGTAACGCAGTATTTT. Protein product: CASSSQGAGVTVTQYF.